This T cell receptor (beta chain) was captured by sequencing in a study of blood T cell repertoires in COVID-19. Turning to the study itself: Specimens from acute and convalescent COVID-19 originated in the United States, Italy and Spain. T cells, B-cell-depleted T cells, or PBMCs supplied cDNA or gDNA.

This CDR3 comprises 14 residues. The V end lost 6 bases, the J end lost 0 bases, and 9 bases lay between the germline ends. CDR1 is LNHDA and CDR2 is SQIVND in the germline V gene (reference sequence). Original methodology: Nucleated cell counts were estimated from reference gene primer amplification. This table comes from immunoSEQ multiplex PCR, and its TCRdb copy is limited to in-frame clones, with some not included. The DNA was the basis for D and trimming; V, J and clone size are from that table. Here the sample spans around 97,000 clones, approximately 84% being singletons. Sequencing was carried out using peripheral blood. V usage is TRBV19 and J usage is TRBJ1-5, with D possibly matching TRBD1 (6 bases). The receptor comes from a human donor in a cohort sampled during active COVID-19. The CDR3 loop is CASRYRDSNQPQHF. In nucleotides, the CDR3 is TGTGCCAGTAGATACAGGGATAGCAATCAGCCCCAGCATTTT.